This T cell receptor (beta chain) was identified in a study of cytomegalovirus exposure and HLA in healthy donors. Study-level background: Most genotyped donors, around four fifths of 398, had Caucasian-associated genetic ancestry.

This PCR relied on a set of 60 Vbeta primers and 13 Jbeta primers. Measured with immunoSEQ multiplex PCR; TCRdb has only the in-frame clones, and not every one. The sample carries 110,000 to 150,000 clones, 65% to 85% recorded once. In the case of this clone: Its specificity is not known.

General study results and limits: As a later analysis revealed, most CMV-associated TCR beta chains appeared HLA-restricted.

Germline loops: CDR1 SGHRS, CDR2 YFSETQ. CDR3 length: 17 amino acids. Trimming pared 3 bases from V and 0 bases from J, leaving 18 bases between. The donors, nominally healthy at sampling, likely had unrecorded immune exposures. Sequencing used PBMCs. This clonotype was obtained from a male donor in good health and CMV-seronegative. The chain has TRBV5-1 and TRBJ1-1; the D gene is possibly TRBD1 (5 bases). The CDR3 nucleotides read TGCGCCAGCAGCTCCCGACAGCACTGGGATATGAACACTGAAGCTTTCTTT. Translated, it gives CASSSRQHWDMNTEAFF. The full variable domain, completed using reference TRBV5-1 and TRBJ1-1, is KAGVTQTPRYLIKTRGQQVTLSCSPISGHRSVSWYQQTPGQGLQFLFEYFSETQRNKGNFPGRFSGRQFSNSRSEMNVSTLELGDSALYLCASSSRQHWDMNTEAFFGQGTRLTVV.